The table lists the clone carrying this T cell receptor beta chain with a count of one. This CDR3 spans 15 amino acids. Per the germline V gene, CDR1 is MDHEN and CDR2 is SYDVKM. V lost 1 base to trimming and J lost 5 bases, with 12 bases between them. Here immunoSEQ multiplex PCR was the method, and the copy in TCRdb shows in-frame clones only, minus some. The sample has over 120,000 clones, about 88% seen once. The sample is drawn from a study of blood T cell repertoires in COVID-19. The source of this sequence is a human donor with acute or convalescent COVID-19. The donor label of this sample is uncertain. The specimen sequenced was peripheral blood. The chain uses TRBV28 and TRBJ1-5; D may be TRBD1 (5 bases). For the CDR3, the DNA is TGTGCCAGCAGTTTATTCGGGGGTAGGGATCAGCCCCAGCATTTT. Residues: CASSLFGGRDQPQHF.